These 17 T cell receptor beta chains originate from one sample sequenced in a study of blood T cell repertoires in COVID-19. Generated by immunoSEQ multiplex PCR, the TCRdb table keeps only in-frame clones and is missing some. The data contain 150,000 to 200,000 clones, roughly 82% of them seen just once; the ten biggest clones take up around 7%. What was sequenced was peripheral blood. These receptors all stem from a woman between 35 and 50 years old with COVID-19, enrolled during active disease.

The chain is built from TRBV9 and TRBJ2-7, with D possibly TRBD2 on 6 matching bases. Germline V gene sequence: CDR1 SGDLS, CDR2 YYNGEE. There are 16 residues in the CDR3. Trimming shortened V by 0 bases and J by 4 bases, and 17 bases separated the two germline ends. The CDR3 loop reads CASSVDGGGLPYEQYF. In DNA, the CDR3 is TGTGCCAGCAGCGTAGATGGGGGAGGATTACCTTACGAGCAGTACTTC.

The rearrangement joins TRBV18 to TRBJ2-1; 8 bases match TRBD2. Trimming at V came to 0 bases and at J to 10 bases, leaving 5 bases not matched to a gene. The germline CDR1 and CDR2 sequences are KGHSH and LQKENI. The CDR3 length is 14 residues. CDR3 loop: CASSPPVVAGEQFF. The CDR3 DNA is TGTGCCAGCTCACCACCGGTGGTAGCGGGAGAGCAGTTCTTC.

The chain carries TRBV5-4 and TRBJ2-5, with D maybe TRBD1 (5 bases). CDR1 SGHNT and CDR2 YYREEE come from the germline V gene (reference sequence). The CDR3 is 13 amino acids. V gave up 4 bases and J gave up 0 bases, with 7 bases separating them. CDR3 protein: CASSQGDQETQYF. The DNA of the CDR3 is TGTGCCAGCAGCCAGGGTGACCAAGAGACCCAGTACTTC.

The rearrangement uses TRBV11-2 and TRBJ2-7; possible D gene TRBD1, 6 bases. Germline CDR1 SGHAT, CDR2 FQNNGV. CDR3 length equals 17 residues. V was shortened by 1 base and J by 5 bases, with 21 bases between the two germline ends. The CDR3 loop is CASSLGGAEWGLHEQYV. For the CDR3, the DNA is TGTGCCAGCAGCTTAGGAGGAGCGGAATGGGGGCTCCACGAGCAGTACGTC.

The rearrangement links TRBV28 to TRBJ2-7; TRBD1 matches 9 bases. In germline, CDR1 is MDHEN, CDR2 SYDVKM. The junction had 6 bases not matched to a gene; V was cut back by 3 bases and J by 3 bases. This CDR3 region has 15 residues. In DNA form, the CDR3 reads TGTGCCAGCAGTTTCTCGGGACAGGGTTTCTACGAGCAGTACTTC. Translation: CASSFSGQGFYEQYF.

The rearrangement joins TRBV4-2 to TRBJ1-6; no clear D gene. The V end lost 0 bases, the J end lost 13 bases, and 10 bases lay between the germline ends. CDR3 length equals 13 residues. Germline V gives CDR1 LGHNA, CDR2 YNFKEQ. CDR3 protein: CASSQDFSMPLHF. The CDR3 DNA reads TGTGCCAGCAGCCAAGATTTTAGCATGCCCCTCCACTTT.

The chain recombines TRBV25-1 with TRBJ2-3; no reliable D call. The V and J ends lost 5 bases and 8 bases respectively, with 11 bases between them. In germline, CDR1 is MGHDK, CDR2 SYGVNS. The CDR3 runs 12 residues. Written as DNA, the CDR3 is TGTGCCAGCAGTTCGACTCATGGTACGCAGTATTTT. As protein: CASSSTHGTQYF. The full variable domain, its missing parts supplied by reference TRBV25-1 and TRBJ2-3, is EADIYQTPRYLVIGTGKKITLECSQTMGHDKMYWYQQDPGMELHLIHYSYGVNSTEKGDLSSESTVSRIRTEHFPLTLESARPSHTSQYLCASSSTHGTQYFGPGTRLTVL.

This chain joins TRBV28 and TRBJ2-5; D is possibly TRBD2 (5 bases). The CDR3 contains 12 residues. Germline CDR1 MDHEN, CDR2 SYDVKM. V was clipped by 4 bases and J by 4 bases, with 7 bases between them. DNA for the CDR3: TGTGCCAGCAGTTCCGAGGGAGAGACCCAGTACTTC. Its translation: CASSSEGETQYF.

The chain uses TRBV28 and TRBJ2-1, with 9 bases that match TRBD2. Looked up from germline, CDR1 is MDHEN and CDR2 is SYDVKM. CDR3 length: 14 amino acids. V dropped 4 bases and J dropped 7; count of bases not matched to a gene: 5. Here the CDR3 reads CASSSPAGGNEQFF. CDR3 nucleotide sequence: TGTGCCAGCAGTTCCCCAGCGGGAGGTAATGAGCAGTTCTTC.

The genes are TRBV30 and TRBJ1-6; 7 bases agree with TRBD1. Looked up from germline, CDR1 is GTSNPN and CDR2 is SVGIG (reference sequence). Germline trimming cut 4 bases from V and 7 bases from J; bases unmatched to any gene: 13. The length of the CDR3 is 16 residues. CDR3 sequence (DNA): TGTGCCTGGATCCCCCGGGACAGCGGTAGAAATTCACCCCTCCACTTT. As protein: CAWIPRDSGRNSPLHF.

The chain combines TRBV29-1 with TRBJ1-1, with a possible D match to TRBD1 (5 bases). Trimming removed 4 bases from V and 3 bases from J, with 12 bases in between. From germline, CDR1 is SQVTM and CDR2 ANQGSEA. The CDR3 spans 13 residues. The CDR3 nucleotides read TGCAGCGTTGCGGGGGGAACCGACACTGAAGCTTTCTTT. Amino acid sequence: CSVAGGTDTEAFF.

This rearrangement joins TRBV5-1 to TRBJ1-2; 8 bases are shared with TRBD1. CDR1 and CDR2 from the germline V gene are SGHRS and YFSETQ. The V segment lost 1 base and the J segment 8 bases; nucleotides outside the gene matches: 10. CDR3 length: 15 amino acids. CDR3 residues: CASSLITDRGGGYTF. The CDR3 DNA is TGCGCCAGCAGCTTGATTACTGACAGGGGCGGAGGCTACACCTTC. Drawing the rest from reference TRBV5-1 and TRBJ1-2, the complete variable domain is KAGVTQTPRYLIKTRGQQVTLSCSPISGHRSVSWYQQTPGQGLQFLFEYFSETQRNKGNFPGRFSGRQFSNSRSEMNVSTLELGDSALYLCASSLITDRGGGYTFGSGTRLTVV.

CDR3 bases: TGTGCCAGCAGTTCTCCTTCCTACGAGCAGTACTTC. Translation: CASSSPSYEQYF. The chain carries TRBV6-2 or TRBV6-3 and TRBJ2-7; D unresolved. The CDR3 spans 12 residues. The ends were cut back, 4 bases at V and 1 base at J, with 5 bases in the middle. The germline CDR1 and CDR2 sequences are MNHEY and SVGEGT.

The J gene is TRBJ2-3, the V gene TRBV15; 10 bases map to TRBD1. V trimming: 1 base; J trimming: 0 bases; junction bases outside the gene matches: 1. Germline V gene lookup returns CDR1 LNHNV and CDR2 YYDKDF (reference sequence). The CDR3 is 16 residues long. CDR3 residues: CATSRGDRGSTDTQYF. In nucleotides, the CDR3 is TGTGCCACCAGCAGAGGGGACAGGGGTAGCACAGATACGCAGTATTTT.

The CDR3 spells CASSKPQPQVEAFF. In DNA form, the CDR3 reads TGTGCCAGCAGCAAACCCCAGCCTCAGGTTGAAGCTTTCTTT. This rearrangement joins TRBV21-1 to TRBJ1-1; TRBD1 is the table's D call, not checked against the DNA. TRBV21-1 is recorded as a pseudogene. The length of the CDR3 is 14 residues.

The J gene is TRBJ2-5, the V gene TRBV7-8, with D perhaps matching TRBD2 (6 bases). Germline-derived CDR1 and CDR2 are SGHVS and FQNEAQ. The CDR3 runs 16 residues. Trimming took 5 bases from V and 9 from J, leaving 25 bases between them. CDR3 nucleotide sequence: TGTGCCAGCAGCACACCCGGGACTCACGACCGGTGGGCCCAGTACTTC. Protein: CASSTPGTHDRWAQYF.

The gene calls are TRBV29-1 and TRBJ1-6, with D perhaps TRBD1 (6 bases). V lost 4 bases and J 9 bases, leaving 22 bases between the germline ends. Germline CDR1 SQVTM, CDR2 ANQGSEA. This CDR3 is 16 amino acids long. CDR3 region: CSVVDNRARGGSPLHF. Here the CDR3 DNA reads TGCAGCGTTGTAGACAACAGGGCGCGGGGGGGTTCACCCCTCCACTTT. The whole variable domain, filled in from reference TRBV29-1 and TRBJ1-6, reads SAVISQKPSRDICQRGTSLTIQCQVDSQVTMMFWYRQQPGQSLTLIATANQGSEATYESGFVIDKFPISRPNLTFSTLTVSNMSPEDSSIYLCSVVDNRARGGSPLHFGNGTRLTVT.